This T cell receptor beta chain derives from a study of blood T cell repertoires in COVID-19. The overall study: Whether acute or convalescent, the COVID-19 samples came from the United States, Italy and Spain. Nucleic acid was either cDNA or gDNA, and it came from T cells, B-cell-depleted T cells, or PBMCs.

V gave up 0 bases and J gave up 4 bases; unmatched junction bases: 9. Per germline, CDR1 LGHDT and CDR2 YNNKEL (reference sequence). The CDR3 is 19 residues long. Source study methods: Researchers report that nucleated cell counts were estimated from reference gene primer amplification. TCRdb's table, derived via immunoSEQ multiplex PCR, lists solely in-frame clones and lacks some. V and J calls and clone size follow that table, whereas D and trimming were derived from the DNA. The table has a few hundred thousand clones, about 87% seen once. Sample: peripheral blood. The receptor comes from a man between 65 and 85 years old with acute or convalescent COVID-19. J is TRBJ2-6 and V is TRBV3-1 (or the pseudogene TRBV3-2); 10 nucleotides align to TRBD2. The CDR3 region is CASSQDFTSGIVGANVLTF. The CDR3 DNA is TGTGCCAGCAGCCAAGATTTTACTAGCGGGATCGTAGGGGCCAACGTCCTGACTTTC.